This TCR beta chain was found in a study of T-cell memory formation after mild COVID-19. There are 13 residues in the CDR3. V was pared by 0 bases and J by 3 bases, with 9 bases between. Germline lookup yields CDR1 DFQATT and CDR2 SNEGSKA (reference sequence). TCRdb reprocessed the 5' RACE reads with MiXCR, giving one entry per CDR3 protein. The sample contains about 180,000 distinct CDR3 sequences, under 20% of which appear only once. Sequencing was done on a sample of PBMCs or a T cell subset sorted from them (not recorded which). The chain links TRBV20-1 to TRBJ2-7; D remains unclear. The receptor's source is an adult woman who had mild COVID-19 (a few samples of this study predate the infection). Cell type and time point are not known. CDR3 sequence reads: CSARDSWNYEQYF. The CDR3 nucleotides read TGCAGTGCTAGAGATAGCTGGAACTACGAGCAGTACTTC.